This T cell receptor beta chain was identified during a study of blood T cell repertoires in COVID-19. At the level of the study: Italy, Spain and the United States were the sources of the convalescent and acute COVID-19 samples. PBMCs, B-cell-depleted T cells, or T cells were the source of the cDNA or gDNA that made up the material.

In the study's own analysis: Reference gene primers were amplified, and this amplification served to estimate nucleated cell counts. Assay used: immunoSEQ multiplex PCR; TCRdb lists only in-frame clones, some missing. That table supplies the V and J calls and clone size; D and trimming were determined from the DNA. The sample contains about 140,000 clones, over 70% of which appear only once. This CDR3 comprises 13 residues. Germline loops: CDR1 MNHEY, CDR2 SMNVEV (reference sequence). Trimming stripped 5 bases from V and 3 bases from J, with 11 bases between. The chain carries TRBV27 and TRBJ2-7; D possibly corresponds to TRBD1 (5 bases). Sequencing used peripheral blood. The source is an older woman with acute or convalescent COVID-19. CDR3 region: CASSRTKYYEQYF. Written as DNA, the CDR3 is TGTGCCAGCAGTCGGACAAAATACTACGAGCAGTACTTC.